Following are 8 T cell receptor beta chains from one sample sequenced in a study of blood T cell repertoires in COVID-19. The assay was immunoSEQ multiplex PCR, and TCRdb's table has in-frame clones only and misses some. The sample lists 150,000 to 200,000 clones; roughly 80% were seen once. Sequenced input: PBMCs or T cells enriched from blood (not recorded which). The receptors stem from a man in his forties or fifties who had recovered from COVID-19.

Here the CDR3 reads CASSPIVAGENTGELFF. In nucleotides, the CDR3 is TGTGCCAGCAGCCCTATCGTTGCGGGAGAGAACACCGGGGAGCTGTTTTTT. The chain recombines TRBV7-8 with TRBJ2-2; 7 nucleotides line up with TRBD2. The CDR3 has 17 amino acids. CDR1 and CDR2 from the germline V gene are SGHVS and FQNEAQ. J gave up 1 base and V 5 bases, and 10 bases lay outside the gene matches.

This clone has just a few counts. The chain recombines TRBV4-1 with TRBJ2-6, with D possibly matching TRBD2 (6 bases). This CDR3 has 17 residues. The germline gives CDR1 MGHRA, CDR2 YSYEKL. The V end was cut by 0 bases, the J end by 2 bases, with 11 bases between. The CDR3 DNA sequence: TGCGCCAGCAGCCAAGAGGAGGGGAGGACTGGGGCCAACGTCCTGACTTTC. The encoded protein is CASSQEEGRTGANVLTF.

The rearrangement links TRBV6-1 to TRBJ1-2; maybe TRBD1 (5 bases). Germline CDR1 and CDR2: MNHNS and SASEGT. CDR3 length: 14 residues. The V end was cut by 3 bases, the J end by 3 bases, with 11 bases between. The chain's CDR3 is CASSDLGAYYGYTF. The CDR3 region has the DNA TGTGCCAGCAGTGACCTTGGGGCATACTATGGCTACACCTTC.

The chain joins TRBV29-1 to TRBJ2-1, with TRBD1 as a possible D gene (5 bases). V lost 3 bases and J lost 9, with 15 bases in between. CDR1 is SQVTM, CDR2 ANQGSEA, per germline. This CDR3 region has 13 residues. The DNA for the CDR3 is TGCAGCGTTGACGGCCAGGGTTGGGGTGAGCAGTTCTTC. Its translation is CSVDGQGWGEQFF.

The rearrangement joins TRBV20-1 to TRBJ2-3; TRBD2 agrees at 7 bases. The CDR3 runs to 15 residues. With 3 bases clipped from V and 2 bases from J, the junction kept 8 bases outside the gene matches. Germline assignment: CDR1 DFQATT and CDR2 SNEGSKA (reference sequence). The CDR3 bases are TGCAGTGCTAGTTTTCGCCTAGCGGTCACAGATACGCAGTATTTT. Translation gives CSASFRLAVTDTQYF.

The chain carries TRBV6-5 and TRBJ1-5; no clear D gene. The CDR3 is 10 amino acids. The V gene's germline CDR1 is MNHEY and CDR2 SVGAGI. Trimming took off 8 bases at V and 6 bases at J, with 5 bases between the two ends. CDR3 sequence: CASGLQPQHF. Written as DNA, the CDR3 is TGTGCCAGCGGACTTCAGCCCCAGCATTTT.

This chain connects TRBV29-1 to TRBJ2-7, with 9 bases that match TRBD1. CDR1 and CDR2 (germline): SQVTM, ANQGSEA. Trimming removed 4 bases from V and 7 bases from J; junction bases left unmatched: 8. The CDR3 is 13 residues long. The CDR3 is CSVGTGELREQYF. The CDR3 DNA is TGCAGCGTTGGGACAGGGGAACTTCGGGAGCAGTACTTC.

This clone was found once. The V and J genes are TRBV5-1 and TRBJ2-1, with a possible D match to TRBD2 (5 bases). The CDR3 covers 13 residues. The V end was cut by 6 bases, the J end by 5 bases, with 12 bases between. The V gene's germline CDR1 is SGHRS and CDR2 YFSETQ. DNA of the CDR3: TGCGCCAGCAAGGAGGACCCAGACAATGAGCAGTTCTTC. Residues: CASKEDPDNEQFF. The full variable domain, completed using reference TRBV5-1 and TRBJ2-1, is KAGVTQTPRYLIKTRGQQVTLSCSPISGHRSVSWYQQTPGQGLQFLFEYFSETQRNKGNFPGRFSGRQFSNSRSEMNVSTLELGDSALYLCASKEDPDNEQFFGPGTRLTVL.